The rows below give T cell receptor beta chains drawn from one sample of a study of blood T cells in healthy people across ages. TCRdb analysed the 5' RACE reads with MiXCR anew, one entry per CDR3 protein. The data hold more than 800,000 distinct CDR3 sequences, with less than 35% observed a single time. Sequences were obtained from blood. The receptors shown here come from a woman at least 80 years old in good health. Both conserved end residues are part of each CDR3. Fields, in order: V gene, J gene, D gene, clone size, CDR3 DNA, CDR3 protein. D genes are given only for firm matches. Size tells how often a clone was seen (once, few, many) or the class of an expanded clone, and some rows leave it out.

v_gene: TRBV6-2/TRBV6-3
j_gene: TRBJ1-5
d_gene: TRBD1
abundance: .
CDR3nt: TGTGCCAGCAGCCTGACAGGGAGAGGACAGCCCCAGCATTTT
CDR3aa: CASSLTGRGQPQHF

v_gene: TRBV15
j_gene: TRBJ2-1
d_gene: TRBD2
abundance: .
CDR3nt: TGTGACACCAGCGAGAAGACAGGTCGATCCTGGCGGGGGGCCTACAATGAGCAGTTCTTC
CDR3aa: CDTSEKTGRSWRGAYNEQFF

v_gene: TRBV12-3/TRBV12-4
j_gene: TRBJ2-1
d_gene: TRBD2
abundance: .
CDR3nt: TGTGCCAGCACCTTGGCGGGGGTGGTTGTGACCCAGTTCTTC
CDR3aa: CASTLAGVVVTQFF

v_gene: TRBV29-1
j_gene: TRBJ2-7
d_gene: .
abundance: .
CDR3nt: TGCAGCGTTGGAGTATCCAGGGACAATGAGCAGTACTTC
CDR3aa: CSVGVSRDNEQYF

v_gene: TRBV20-1
j_gene: TRBJ1-3
d_gene: .
abundance: many
CDR3nt: TGCAGTGCTAGCAAGGATGGAAACACCATATATTTT
CDR3aa: CSASKDGNTIYF

v_gene: TRBV28
j_gene: TRBJ2-3
d_gene: .
abundance: few
CDR3nt: TGTGCCAGCAGTTACCCGGGTGGGGCCGATACGCAGTATTTT
CDR3aa: CASSYPGGADTQYF

v_gene: TRBV7-9
j_gene: TRBJ1-1
d_gene: TRBD1
abundance: .
CDR3nt: TGTGCCAGCAGCTTCTTGACAGGGACCCACACTGAAGCTTTCTTT
CDR3aa: CASSFLTGTHTEAFF

v_gene: TRBV20-1
j_gene: TRBJ2-3
d_gene: TRBD2
abundance: .
CDR3nt: TGCAGTGCTAGGGGACTAGCGGGGGGCTATACGCAGTATTTT
CDR3aa: CSARGLAGGYTQYF

v_gene: TRBV6-2/TRBV6-3
j_gene: TRBJ1-1
d_gene: .
abundance: .
CDR3nt: TGTGCCAGCAGGTACGCCGGAGGGCGAGCTTTCTTT
CDR3aa: CASRYAGGRAFF

v_gene: TRBV6-5
j_gene: TRBJ2-3
d_gene: .
abundance: many
CDR3nt: TGTGCCAGCAGTTACGACAGGACAGATACGCAGTATTTT
CDR3aa: CASSYDRTDTQYF

v_gene: TRBV15
j_gene: TRBJ2-7
d_gene: TRBD1
abundance: .
CDR3nt: TGTGCCACCAGCAGGATCCCCCGGACAGGGGATTCCTACGAGCAGTACTTC
CDR3aa: CATSRIPRTGDSYEQYF

v_gene: TRBV5-1
j_gene: TRBJ2-7
d_gene: .
abundance: .
CDR3nt: TGCGCCAGCAGCTGGAGTGTGGCTTCCTACGAGCAGTACTTC
CDR3aa: CASSWSVASYEQYF

v_gene: TRBV5-1
j_gene: TRBJ2-5
d_gene: .
abundance: .
CDR3nt: TGCGCCAGCAGCTTGCGCTGGGGATACCAAGAGACCCAGTACTTC
CDR3aa: CASSLRWGYQETQYF

v_gene: TRBV20-1
j_gene: TRBJ2-2
d_gene: TRBD2
abundance: few
CDR3nt: TGCAGTGCTAGAGATAGGAGGACTAGCGGGGCAAACACCGGGGAGCTGTTTTTT
CDR3aa: CSARDRRTSGANTGELFF

v_gene: TRBV27
j_gene: TRBJ2-2
d_gene: .
abundance: once
CDR3nt: TGTGCCAGCAGTTCCGCTGGGGGAACCGGGGAGCTGTTTTTT
CDR3aa: CASSSAGGTGELFF

v_gene: TRBV24-1
j_gene: TRBJ2-3
d_gene: .
abundance: many
CDR3nt: TGTGCCACCAGTTTGGGGCAGGGCTTCACAGATACGCAGTATTTT
CDR3aa: CATSLGQGFTDTQYF

v_gene: TRBV6-2/TRBV6-3
j_gene: TRBJ1-5
d_gene: .
abundance: many
CDR3nt: TGTGCCAGTCTTCCAGGCGGCTCCTTCAATCAGCCCCAGCATTTT
CDR3aa: CASLPGGSFNQPQHF

v_gene: TRBV12-3/TRBV12-4
j_gene: TRBJ2-3
d_gene: .
abundance: .
CDR3nt: TGTGCCAGCAGTCACACGGGGAGCGTAGATACGCAGTATTTT
CDR3aa: CASSHTGSVDTQYF

v_gene: TRBV20-1
j_gene: TRBJ1-2
d_gene: TRBD1
abundance: .
CDR3nt: TGCAGTGCTAGAGATACAGGGGGCCATGGCTACACCTTC
CDR3aa: CSARDTGGHGYTF

v_gene: TRBV28
j_gene: TRBJ1-1
d_gene: TRBD1
abundance: once
CDR3nt: TGTGCCAGCAGAACAGGGGGGGACACTGAAGCTTTCTTT
CDR3aa: CASRTGGDTEAFF

v_gene: TRBV7-9
j_gene: TRBJ1-6
d_gene: .
abundance: .
CDR3nt: TGTGCCAGCAGCCTACAGGGCCTCTCCTCCTATAATTCACCCCTCCACTTT
CDR3aa: CASSLQGLSSYNSPLHF

v_gene: TRBV4-1
j_gene: TRBJ2-1
d_gene: TRBD2
abundance: .
CDR3nt: TGCGCCAGCAGCCGCGGACTAGCGGGAGTCTTAGATGAGCAGTTCTTC
CDR3aa: CASSRGLAGVLDEQFF

v_gene: TRBV18
j_gene: TRBJ2-3
d_gene: TRBD2
abundance: .
CDR3nt: TGTGCCAGCTCACCAGGGACTAACGCACGAGCAGATACGCAGTATTTT
CDR3aa: CASSPGTNARADTQYF

v_gene: TRBV2
j_gene: TRBJ2-1
d_gene: .
abundance: many
CDR3nt: TGTGCCAGCAACTGCGGAGGGGCCGGCAATGAGCAGTTCTTC
CDR3aa: CASNCGGAGNEQFF

v_gene: TRBV7-3
j_gene: TRBJ2-3
d_gene: TRBD2
abundance: .
CDR3nt: TGTGCCAGCAGCCCCCGGGGGCTAGCGGGGGGTGTTGGCACAGATACGCAGTATTTT
CDR3aa: CASSPRGLAGGVGTDTQYF

v_gene: TRBV6-2/TRBV6-3
j_gene: TRBJ2-5
d_gene: .
abundance: .
CDR3nt: TGTGCCAGCATGGGCACAGGTTGGGAGACCCAGTACTTC
CDR3aa: CASMGTGWETQYF

v_gene: TRBV20-1
j_gene: TRBJ1-6
d_gene: .
abundance: .
CDR3nt: TGCAGTGCAACCAACGATAGAGATTCACCCCTCCACTTT
CDR3aa: CSATNDRDSPLHF

v_gene: TRBV5-6
j_gene: TRBJ1-2
d_gene: .
abundance: .
CDR3nt: TGTGCCAGCAGCGATCAGGCGGGGGGCTATGGCTACACCTTC
CDR3aa: CASSDQAGGYGYTF

v_gene: TRBV6-2/TRBV6-3
j_gene: TRBJ1-5
d_gene: TRBD1
abundance: .
CDR3nt: TGTGCCAGCAGTTACTCTCCTACAGGGGCCCAGCCCCAGCATTTT
CDR3aa: CASSYSPTGAQPQHF

v_gene: TRBV25-1
j_gene: TRBJ2-6
d_gene: .
abundance: many
CDR3nt: TGTGCCAGCAGTGAATTAGGCAGCTCTGGGGCCAACGTCCTGACTTTC
CDR3aa: CASSELGSSGANVLTF

v_gene: TRBV29-1
j_gene: TRBJ1-2
d_gene: .
abundance: many
CDR3nt: TGCAGCGTTGAAGATCGGGGTTATGGCTACACCTTC
CDR3aa: CSVEDRGYGYTF

v_gene: TRBV5-1
j_gene: TRBJ2-5
d_gene: .
abundance: many
CDR3nt: TGCGCCAGCAGCTTGGGCTGGAGTGGGACCCAGTACTTC
CDR3aa: CASSLGWSGTQYF

v_gene: TRBV14
j_gene: TRBJ2-7
d_gene: .
abundance: .
CDR3nt: TGTGCCAGCAGCCCCTTGATACAGGTTTACGAGCAGTACTTC
CDR3aa: CASSPLIQVYEQYF

v_gene: TRBV20-1
j_gene: TRBJ2-3
d_gene: .
abundance: many
CDR3nt: TGCAGTGCCTTCGGAGATACGCAGTATTTT
CDR3aa: CSAFGDTQYF

v_gene: TRBV6-6
j_gene: TRBJ2-3
d_gene: .
abundance: few
CDR3nt: TGTACCAGCAACCACATCGGGGGAGATACGCAGTATTTT
CDR3aa: CTSNHIGGDTQYF

v_gene: TRBV7-8
j_gene: TRBJ1-5
d_gene: TRBD1
abundance: few
CDR3nt: TGTGCCAGCAGCCCGGACAGGGGAAAGGGTCAGCCCCAGCATTTT
CDR3aa: CASSPDRGKGQPQHF

v_gene: TRBV7-2
j_gene: TRBJ2-2
d_gene: .
abundance: many
CDR3nt: TGTGCCAGCAGCCAGTACACCGGGGAGCTGTTTTTT
CDR3aa: CASSQYTGELFF

v_gene: TRBV12-3/TRBV12-4
j_gene: TRBJ2-2
d_gene: TRBD2
abundance: few
CDR3nt: TGTGCCAGTTTGACTAGCGGGGGGCGATCGAACACCGGGGAGCTGTTTTTT
CDR3aa: CASLTSGGRSNTGELFF

v_gene: TRBV20-1
j_gene: TRBJ2-1
d_gene: TRBD1
abundance: .
CDR3nt: TGCAGTGCCATCGGGACAGGGGGCGAGGAGACCCAGTTCTTC
CDR3aa: CSAIGTGGEETQFF

v_gene: TRBV9
j_gene: TRBJ1-2
d_gene: .
abundance: many
CDR3nt: TGTGCCAGCAGCTCACAGGCGAGGGGCTACACCTTC
CDR3aa: CASSSQARGYTF

v_gene: TRBV7-9
j_gene: TRBJ2-5
d_gene: TRBD2
abundance: many
CDR3nt: TGTGCCGGCCGGGGGGGAGAGACCCAGTACTTC
CDR3aa: CAGRGGETQYF

v_gene: TRBV28
j_gene: TRBJ1-2
d_gene: TRBD1
abundance: few
CDR3nt: TGTGCCAGCAGTTTATGGGGGACAGGGATTGGTGGCTACACCTTC
CDR3aa: CASSLWGTGIGGYTF

v_gene: TRBV20-1
j_gene: TRBJ2-1
d_gene: TRBD2
abundance: many
CDR3nt: TGCAGTGCCACATCGGGGGGGGGCCATTCTTCTGAGCAGTTCTTC
CDR3aa: CSATSGGGHSSEQFF

v_gene: TRBV24-1
j_gene: TRBJ2-1
d_gene: .
abundance: many
CDR3nt: TGTGCCACCAGTGACCCCTCACGCGGAGCCTACAATGAGCAGTTCTTC
CDR3aa: CATSDPSRGAYNEQFF

v_gene: TRBV2
j_gene: TRBJ2-5
d_gene: TRBD2
abundance: .
CDR3nt: TGTGCCAGCAGTGCCCGGGACTACTCTACCAATGAGCAGTACTTC
CDR3aa: CASSARDYSTNEQYF

v_gene: TRBV6-2/TRBV6-3
j_gene: TRBJ2-1
d_gene: .
abundance: many
CDR3nt: TGTGCCAGCAGTTACAATACCCTCAATGAGCAGTTCTTC
CDR3aa: CASSYNTLNEQFF

v_gene: TRBV7-2
j_gene: TRBJ1-1
d_gene: .
abundance: many
CDR3nt: TGTGCCAGCAGCCCTCGCCGGGGGGAGAACACTGAAGCTTTCTTT
CDR3aa: CASSPRRGENTEAFF